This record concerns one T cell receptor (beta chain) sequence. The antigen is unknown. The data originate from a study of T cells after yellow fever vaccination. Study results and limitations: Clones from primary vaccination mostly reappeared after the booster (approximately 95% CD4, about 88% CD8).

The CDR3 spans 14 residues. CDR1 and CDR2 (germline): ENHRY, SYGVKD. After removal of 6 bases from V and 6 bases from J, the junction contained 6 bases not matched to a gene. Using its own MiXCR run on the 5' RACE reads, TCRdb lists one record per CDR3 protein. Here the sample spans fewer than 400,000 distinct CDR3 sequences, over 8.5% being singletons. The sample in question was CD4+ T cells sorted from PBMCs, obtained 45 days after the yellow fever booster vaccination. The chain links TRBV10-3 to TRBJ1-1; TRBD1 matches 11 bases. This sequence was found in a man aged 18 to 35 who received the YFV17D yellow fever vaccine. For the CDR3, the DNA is TGTGCCATCAGAAGGGACAGGGGGGAACCTGAAGCTTTCTTT. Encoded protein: CAIRRDRGEPEAFF.